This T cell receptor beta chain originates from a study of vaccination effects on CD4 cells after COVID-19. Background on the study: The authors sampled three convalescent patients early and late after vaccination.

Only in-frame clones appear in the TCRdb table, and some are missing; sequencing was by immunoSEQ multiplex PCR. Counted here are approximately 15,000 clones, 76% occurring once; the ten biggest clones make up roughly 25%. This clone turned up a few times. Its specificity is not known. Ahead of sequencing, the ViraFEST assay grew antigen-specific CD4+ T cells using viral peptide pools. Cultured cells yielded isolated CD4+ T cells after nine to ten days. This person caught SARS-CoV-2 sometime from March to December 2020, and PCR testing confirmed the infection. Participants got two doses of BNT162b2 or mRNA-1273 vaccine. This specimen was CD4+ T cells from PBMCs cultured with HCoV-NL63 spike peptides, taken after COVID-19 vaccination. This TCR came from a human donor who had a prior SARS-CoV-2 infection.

Here the CDR3 DNA reads TGCGCCAGCAGCGATTTGGGGACAGCCTCCTACGAGCAGTACTTC. Protein product: CASSDLGTASYEQYF. The chain uses TRBV5-1 and TRBJ2-7, with 7 bases that match TRBD1. V shed 4 bases and J 0 bases; nucleotides not matched to a gene: 7. CDR3 length: 15 residues. The germline V gene has CDR1 SGHRS and CDR2 YFSETQ.